This T cell receptor beta chain was identified in a study of blood T cell repertoires in COVID-19. Across the study: Material from acute and convalescent COVID-19 was sourced from the United States, Italy and Spain. In each case, the material was cDNA or gDNA derived from T cells, B-cell-depleted T cells, or PBMCs.

The CDR3 has 15 amino acids. V was clipped by 6 bases and J by 2 bases, with 17 bases between them. In germline, CDR1 is LNHDA, CDR2 SQIVND (reference sequence). In the original analysis: Amplifying reference gene primers gave estimates of nucleated cell counts. This table comes from immunoSEQ multiplex PCR, and its TCRdb copy is limited to in-frame clones, with some not included. D and trimming come from the DNA, and the V and J calls and clone size come from that table. The sample shows approximately 390,000 clones, roughly 89% of them seen only once. Sequencing was done on a sample of peripheral blood. J is TRBJ2-7 and V is TRBV19; D remains ambiguous. The clonotype originates from a man aged 18 to 29 with active or convalescent COVID-19. The CDR3 nucleotides are TGTGCCAGTAGCTCCCTCGGCGACACGGCCTACGAGCAGTACTTC. As protein: CASSSLGDTAYEQYF.